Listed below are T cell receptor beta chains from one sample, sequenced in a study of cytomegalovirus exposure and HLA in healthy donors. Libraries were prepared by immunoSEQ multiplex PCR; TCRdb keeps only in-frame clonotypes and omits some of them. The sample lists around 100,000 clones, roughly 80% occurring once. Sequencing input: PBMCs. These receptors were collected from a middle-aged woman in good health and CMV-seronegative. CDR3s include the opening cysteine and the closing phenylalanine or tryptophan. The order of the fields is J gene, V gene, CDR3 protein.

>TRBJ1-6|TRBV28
CASKGGGMSYNSPLHF
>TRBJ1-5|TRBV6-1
CASTWTGNNQPQHF
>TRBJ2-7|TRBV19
CASRRGNSYEQYF
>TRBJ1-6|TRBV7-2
CASSLDYNSYNSPLHF
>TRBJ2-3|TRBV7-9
CASSLSGGRTDTQYF
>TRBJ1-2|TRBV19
CASSIEWTESSTYGYTF
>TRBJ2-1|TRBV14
CASSPGSGRYYNEQFF
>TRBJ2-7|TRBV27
CASSLLTSAYEQYF
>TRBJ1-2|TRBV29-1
CSVPGTGHGYTF
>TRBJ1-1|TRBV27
CASSFMQDTEAFF
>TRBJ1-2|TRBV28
CASSSSGLWSYTF
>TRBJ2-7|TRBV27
CASSPRSSYEQYF
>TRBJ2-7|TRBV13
CASSTSGSVSYEQYF
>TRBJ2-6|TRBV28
CASSLRFRGRGAGANVLTF
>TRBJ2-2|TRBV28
CASSRTSRPGELFF
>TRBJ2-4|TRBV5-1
CASSASIRKNIQYF
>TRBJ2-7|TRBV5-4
CASSLGGPQAEQYF
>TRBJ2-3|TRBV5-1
CASRSDLGTDTQYF
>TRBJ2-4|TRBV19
CASTPYFVAKNIQYF
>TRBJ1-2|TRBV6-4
CASSAGGQGPYGYTF
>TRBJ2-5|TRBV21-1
CASGSDRAVETQYF
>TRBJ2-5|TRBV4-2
CASSQDLGRAETQYF
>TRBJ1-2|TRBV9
CASRREGANYGYTF
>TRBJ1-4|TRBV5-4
CASSLQGSPNEKLFF
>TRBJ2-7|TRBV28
CASSLYGTNPYEQYF
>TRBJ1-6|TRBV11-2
CASSLGVVGQGYSPLHF
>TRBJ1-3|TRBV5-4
CASSLSVSGNTIYF
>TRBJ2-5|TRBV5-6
CASSRQETGRQETQYF
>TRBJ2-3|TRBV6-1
CASSDPGLGTDTQYF
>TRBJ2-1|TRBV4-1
CASSPDRGDSNEQFF
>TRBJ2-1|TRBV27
CASSFGSPYNEQFF
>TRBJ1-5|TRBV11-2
CASSQTGDQPQHF
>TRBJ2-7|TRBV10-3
CAISGAGQPIYEQYF
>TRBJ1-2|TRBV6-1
CASSELIAGGNYGGYTF
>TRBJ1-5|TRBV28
CASSFGGGAQPQHF
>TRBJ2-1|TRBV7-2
CASSLASSTILAFPYNEQFF
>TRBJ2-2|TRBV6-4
CASKGLADTGELFF
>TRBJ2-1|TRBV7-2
CASSLAGRHEQFF
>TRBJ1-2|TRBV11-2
CASSLGYSSYGYTF
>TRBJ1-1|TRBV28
CASRNGGTGVKAFF
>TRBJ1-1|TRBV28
CASDGRPGGRGTEAFF
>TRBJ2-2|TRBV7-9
CASSLGQGGTGELFF
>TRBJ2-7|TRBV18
CASSPIRSLRTGGTYEQYF